This T cell receptor beta chain was found in a study of T-cell reconstitution after alpha-beta-depleted transplantation in children. Study-level findings and limits: Most T-cell counts and diversity one year after the transplant came from T cells that were newly produced. Roughly two months post-transplant, alpha-beta T cells reportedly originated from several hundred graft clones that had expanded. Certain patients had high TCRbeta diversity at day 60, and it came from recipient T cells and thymic progenitors that survived.

Preparation of the TCRbeta library used unique molecular identifiers. TCRdb reprocessed the PCR reads with MiXCR, giving one entry per CDR3 protein. The data contain about 460,000 distinct CDR3 sequences, roughly a tenth of them singletons. The V gene's germline CDR1 is SGHTA and CDR2 FQGNSA. The J segment lost 6 bases and the V segment lost 4 bases, leaving 10 bases of the junction unmatched. The CDR3 runs 16 residues. This clonotype was seen repeatedly, ten times or more. Its target is not known. The receptor comes from a child under 10 years old with inherited bone marrow failure, due to receive a stem cell transplant. Sequences were derived from PBMCs, sampled before TCRalphabeta/CD19-depleted stem cell transplant. This chain connects TRBV7-2 to TRBJ2-4; TRBD1 matches at 9 bases. DNA of the CDR3: TGTGCCAGCAGCTGGGGGAGGGACAGGGCTAGAAACATTCAGTACTTC. Residues: CASSWGRDRARNIQYF. Drawing the rest from reference TRBV7-2 and TRBJ2-4, the complete variable domain is GAGVSQSPSNKVTEKGKDVELRCDPISGHTALYWYRQSLGQGLEFLIYFQGNSAPDKSGLPSDRFSAERTGGSVSTLTIQRTQQEDSAVYLCASSWGRDRARNIQYFGAGTRLSVL.